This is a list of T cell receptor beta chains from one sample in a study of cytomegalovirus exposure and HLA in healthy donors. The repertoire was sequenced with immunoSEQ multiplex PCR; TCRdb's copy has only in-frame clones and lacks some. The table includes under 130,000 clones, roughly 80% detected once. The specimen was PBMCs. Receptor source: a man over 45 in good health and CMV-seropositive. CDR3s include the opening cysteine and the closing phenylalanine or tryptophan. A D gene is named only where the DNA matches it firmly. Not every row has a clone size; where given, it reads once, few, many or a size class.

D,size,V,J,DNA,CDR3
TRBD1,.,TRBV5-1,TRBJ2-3,TGCGCCAGCAGTCCGACAGGGTACACAGATACGCAGTATTTT,CASSPTGYTDTQYF
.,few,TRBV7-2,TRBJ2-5,TGTGCCAGCAGCACAGACCTCTTAGAGACCCAGTACTTC,CASSTDLLETQYF
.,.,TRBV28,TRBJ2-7,TGTGCCAGCAGTGGAGGTCACGAGCAGTACTTC,CASSGGHEQYF
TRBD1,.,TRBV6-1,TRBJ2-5,TGTGCCAGCAGAGACCCAGGGGGCCAAGAGACCCAGTACTTC,CASRDPGGQETQYF
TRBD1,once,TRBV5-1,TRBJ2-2,TGCGCCAGCAGCTTGTTGACAGGGGGCAACGGGGAGCTGTTTTTT,CASSLLTGGNGELFF
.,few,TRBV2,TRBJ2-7,TGTGCCAGCAACAGGGAACAATCCGGCGAGCAGTACTTC,CASNREQSGEQYF
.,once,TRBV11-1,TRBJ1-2,TGTGCCAGCAGCGAGGACTGGGATCTCGGCTACACCTTC,CASSEDWDLGYTF
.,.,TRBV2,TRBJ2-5,TGTGCCAGCAGTTTAACTAGTGGATGGGAGACCCAGTACTTC,CASSLTSGWETQYF
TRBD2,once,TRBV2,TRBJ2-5,TGTGCCAGCAGTGACGGACCGGGAGGTAGAGAGCAGTACTTC,CASSDGPGGREQYF
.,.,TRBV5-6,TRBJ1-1,TGTGCCAGCAGCCCCTATCACGACACTGAAGCTTTCTTT,CASSPYHDTEAFF
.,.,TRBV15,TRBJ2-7,TGTGCCACCAGCAGAGATCTTAACTCCTACGAGCAGTACTTC,CATSRDLNSYEQYF
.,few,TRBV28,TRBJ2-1,TGTGCCAGCAGTTTGTTGACCGGGACTTCGATCTCTGGAAACAATGAGCAGTTCTTC,CASSLLTGTSISGNNEQFF
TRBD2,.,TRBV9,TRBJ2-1,TGTGCCAGCAGCACTACTAGCGGGGCCGCCAGCTCCTACAATGAGCAGTTCTTC,CASSTTSGAASSYNEQFF
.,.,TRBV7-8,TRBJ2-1,TGTGCCAGCAGCTTTAGGACCCTCGGGGGGCAGTTCTTC,CASSFRTLGGQFF
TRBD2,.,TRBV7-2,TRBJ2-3,TGTGCCAGCAGCTTAAGCGGGGGGATCGGTGATACGCAGTATTTT,CASSLSGGIGDTQYF
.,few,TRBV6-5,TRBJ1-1,TGTGCCAGCATTGGGTCGCGAGGGAACACTGAAGCTTTCTTT,CASIGSRGNTEAFF
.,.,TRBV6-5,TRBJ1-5,TGTGCCAGCAGCCCCTTTTCGTCTAACAATCAGCCCCAGCATTTT,CASSPFSSNNQPQHF
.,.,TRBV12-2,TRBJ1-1,TGTGCAAGTCGCTCCCGACAGGGGGCACACACTGAAGCTTTCTTT,CASRSRQGAHTEAFF
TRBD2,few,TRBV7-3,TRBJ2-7,TGTGCCAGCAGCCCCGGACTAGCGGGAGCAGGCGAGCAGTACTTC,CASSPGLAGAGEQYF
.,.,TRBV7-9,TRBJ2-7,TGTGCCAGCAGCTTCGTCTTATACGAGCAGTACTTC,CASSFVLYEQYF
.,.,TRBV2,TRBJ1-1,TGTGCCAGCACGCGGGAGAACACTGAAGCTTTCTTT,CASTRENTEAFF
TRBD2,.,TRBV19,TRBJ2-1,TGTGCCAGTAGTATTCGTGGCGGGAGGGCCGACAATGAGCAGTTCTTC,CASSIRGGRADNEQFF
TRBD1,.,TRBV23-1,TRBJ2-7,TGCGCCACCCCCCGGACAGGGTGCTACGAGCAGTACTTC,CATPRTGCYEQYF
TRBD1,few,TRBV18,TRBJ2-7,TGTGCCAGCTCACCGGCGACAGGGGGCTCGGAGCAGTACTTC,CASSPATGGSEQYF
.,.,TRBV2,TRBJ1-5,TGTGCCGCGGGAGGGACGGGTCAGCCCCAGCATTTT,CAAGGTGQPQHF
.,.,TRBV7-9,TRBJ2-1,TGTGCCAGCAGCTCACTCGGGAGTTCCCACAATGAGCAGTTCTTC,CASSSLGSSHNEQFF
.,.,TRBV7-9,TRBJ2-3,TGTGCCAGCAGCACTGAATATAATAGCACAGATACGCAGTATTTT,CASSTEYNSTDTQYF
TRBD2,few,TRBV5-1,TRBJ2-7,TGCGCCAGCAGCGAAACTAGCGTTCCCGGCCACGAGCAGTACTTC,CASSETSVPGHEQYF
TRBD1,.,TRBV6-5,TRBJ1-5,TGTGCCAGCAGTTACTCGTGGGACAGGCGTAATCAGCCCCAGCATTTT,CASSYSWDRRNQPQHF
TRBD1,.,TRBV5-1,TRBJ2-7,TGCGCCAGCAGCTTAACCGGGACAGGTAAAGGAGGGCAGTACTTC,CASSLTGTGKGGQYF
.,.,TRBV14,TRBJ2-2,TGTGCCAGCAGCCAAGTCCTAGGGGGAACCGGGGAGCTGTTTTTT,CASSQVLGGTGELFF
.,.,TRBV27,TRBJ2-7,TGTGCCAGCAGTTTGACGGGGTCCTACGAGCAGTACTTC,CASSLTGSYEQYF
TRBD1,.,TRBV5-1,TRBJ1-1,TGCGCCAGCAGACAGACAGGGGATAACACTGAAGCTTTCTTT,CASRQTGDNTEAFF
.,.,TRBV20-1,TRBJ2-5,TGCAGTGCTAGGTCCGAGGGGACCCAGTACTTC,CSARSEGTQYF
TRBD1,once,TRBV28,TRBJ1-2,TGTGCCAGCAGCAGGGGGTGGGGACAGAACTATGGCTACACCTTC,CASSRGWGQNYGYTF
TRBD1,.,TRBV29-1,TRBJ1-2,TGCAGCGTTCGACAGGGGGATAACTATGGCTACACCTTC,CSVRQGDNYGYTF
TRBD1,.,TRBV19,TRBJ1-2,TGTGCCAGTAGTCCCACAGGGGCCTACTATGGCTACACCTTC,CASSPTGAYYGYTF